By its share, the clone carrying this TCR beta chain is medium-sized. The data originate from a study of regulatory T cells in long-lasting Graves disease. The ends were cut back, 1 base at V and 2 bases at J, with 11 bases in the middle. This CDR3 has 15 amino acids. Germline values: CDR1 SGHAT, CDR2 FQNNGV. Library construction for TCR beta used iRepertoire HTBI primers and Arm-PCR of CDR3 regions. Each CDR3 protein gets one entry after TCRdb re-called the multiplex PCR reads with MiXCR. The table has about 430,000 distinct CDR3 sequences, about 15% seen once; the top ten hold about 8%. Noted time point: newly diagnosed GD, antithyroid drugs for less than 3 months. There was RNA extracted from PBMCs, and the TCR library was made from it. The same data also contributed to another study, on T cells in Graves' hyperthyroidism and ophthalmopathy.

The TCR comes from a woman aged 40-49 years with Graves disease. Specimen: peripheral blood mononuclear cells (PBMCs), collected at new diagnosis, from a patient treated with antithyroid drugs. This chain joins TRBV11-2 and TRBJ2-5; perhaps TRBD1 as D (7 bases). The CDR3 DNA reads as TGTGCCAGCAGCTTAGGACAGGGAGGACAAGAGACCCAGTACTTC. Translated: CASSLGQGGQETQYF.